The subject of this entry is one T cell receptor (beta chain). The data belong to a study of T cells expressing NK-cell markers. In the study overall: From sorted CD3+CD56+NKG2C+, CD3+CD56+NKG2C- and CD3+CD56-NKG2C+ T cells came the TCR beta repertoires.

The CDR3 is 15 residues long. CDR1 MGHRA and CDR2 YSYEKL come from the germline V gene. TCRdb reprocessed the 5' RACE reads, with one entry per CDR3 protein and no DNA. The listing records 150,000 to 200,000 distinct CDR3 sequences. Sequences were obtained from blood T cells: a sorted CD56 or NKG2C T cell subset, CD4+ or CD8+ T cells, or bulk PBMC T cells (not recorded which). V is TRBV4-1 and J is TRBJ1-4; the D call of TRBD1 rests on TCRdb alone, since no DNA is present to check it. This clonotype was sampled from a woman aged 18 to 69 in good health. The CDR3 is CASSRNPRTVEKLFF.